The T cell receptor beta chain under discussion was sequenced for a study of blood T cells in healthy people across ages. A second PCR, run for about 7 to 11 cycles, used a sample-barcoded 5' primer plus a J-beta primer mix. TCRdb ran MiXCR on the 5' RACE reads and lists one entry per CDR3 protein. The table shows a few hundred thousand distinct CDR3 sequences, with roughly a quarter occurring only once. The table lists this clonotype with a few counts. Per germline, CDR1 DFQATT and CDR2 SNEGSKA (reference sequence). The CDR3 runs 13 residues. With 3 bases removed from V and 5 bases from J, the gap between germline ends came to 13 bases. The data were also submitted as part of a second study, on T cells of mothers and their children.

Sequencing was done on a sample of blood. This chain connects TRBV20-1 to TRBJ2-5; TRBD1 is a possible D gene (5 bases). This receptor was taken from a boy between 2 and 10 years old in good health. DNA of the CDR3: TGCAGTGCTAGTACAGGAGTCGCGGAGACCCAGTACTTC. Protein: CSASTGVAETQYF.